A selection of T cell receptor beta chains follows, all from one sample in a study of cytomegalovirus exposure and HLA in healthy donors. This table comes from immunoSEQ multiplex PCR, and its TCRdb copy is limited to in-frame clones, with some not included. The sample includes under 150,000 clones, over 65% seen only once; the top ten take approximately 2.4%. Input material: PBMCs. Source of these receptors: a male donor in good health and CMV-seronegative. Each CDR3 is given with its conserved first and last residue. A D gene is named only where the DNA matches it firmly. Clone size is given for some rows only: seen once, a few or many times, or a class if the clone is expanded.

CDR3 protein: CASSPGRGGPDYEQFF
CDR3 DNA: TGTGCCAGCAGCCCCGGAAGGGGAGGGCCGGACTATGAGCAGTTCTTC
V gene: TRBV9
J gene: TRBJ2-1
D gene: TRBD2
clone size: NA

CDR3 protein: CAWRRQGLDTQYF
CDR3 DNA: TGTGCCTGGAGGAGACAGGGGCTGGATACGCAGTATTTT
V gene: TRBV30
J gene: TRBJ2-3
D gene: TRBD1
clone size: NA

CDR3 protein: CASSLSSGVFSEQYF
CDR3 DNA: TGTGCCAGCAGTTTATCTTCAGGGGTGTTTTCCGAGCAGTACTTC
V gene: TRBV27
J gene: TRBJ2-7
D gene: NA
clone size: NA

CDR3 protein: CAWSVAENTEAFF
CDR3 DNA: TGTGCCTGGAGTGTAGCGGAGAACACTGAAGCTTTCTTT
V gene: TRBV30
J gene: TRBJ1-1
D gene: NA
clone size: few

CDR3 protein: CASGLAGGNEQFF
CDR3 DNA: TGTGCCAGCGGACTAGCGGGAGGCAATGAGCAGTTCTTC
V gene: TRBV27
J gene: TRBJ2-1
D gene: TRBD2
clone size: NA

CDR3 protein: CSVEGEGDGYTF
CDR3 DNA: TGCAGCGTTGAAGGCGAGGGCGATGGCTACACCTTC
V gene: TRBV29-1
J gene: TRBJ1-2
D gene: NA
clone size: NA

CDR3 protein: CASSLSEGGGSGELFF
CDR3 DNA: TGTGCCAGCAGTTTATCGGAAGGGGGGGGTTCCGGGGAGCTGTTTTTT
V gene: TRBV27
J gene: TRBJ2-2
D gene: NA
clone size: NA

CDR3 protein: CASSLWASSTDTQYF
CDR3 DNA: TGTGCCAGCAGCTTGTGGGCCTCTAGCACAGATACGCAGTATTTT
V gene: TRBV7-6
J gene: TRBJ2-3
D gene: NA
clone size: NA

CDR3 protein: CASSLGDSFYEQYF
CDR3 DNA: TGTGCCAGCAGTTTAGGGGACAGCTTCTACGAGCAGTACTTC
V gene: TRBV27
J gene: TRBJ2-7
D gene: TRBD1
clone size: NA

CDR3 protein: CASSPFKGSGNTIYF
CDR3 DNA: TGTGCCAGCTCACCGTTCAAGGGGTCTGGAAACACCATATATTTT
V gene: TRBV18
J gene: TRBJ1-3
D gene: NA
clone size: NA

CDR3 protein: CASSLSGSGLIQYF
CDR3 DNA: TGTGCCAGCAGCCTTAGCGGGTCCGGACTAATTCAGTACTTC
V gene: TRBV7-6
J gene: TRBJ2-4
D gene: TRBD2
clone size: NA

CDR3 protein: CASSLYRGGEAFF
CDR3 DNA: TGTGCCAGCAGCTTGTACCGGGGGGGTGAAGCTTTCTTT
V gene: TRBV5-6
J gene: TRBJ1-1
D gene: NA
clone size: NA

CDR3 protein: CASSITETVSGNTIYF
CDR3 DNA: TGTGCCAGTAGTATAACCGAGACAGTCTCTGGAAACACCATATATTTT
V gene: TRBV19
J gene: TRBJ1-3
D gene: NA
clone size: NA

CDR3 protein: CASSLDIGDGYTF
CDR3 DNA: TGCGCCAGCAGCTTGGATATAGGGGATGGCTACACCTTC
V gene: TRBV5-1
J gene: TRBJ1-2
D gene: NA
clone size: NA

CDR3 protein: CASSETGMGRNEQFF
CDR3 DNA: TGCGCCAGCAGTGAGACAGGGATGGGACGCAATGAGCAGTTCTTC
V gene: TRBV10-1
J gene: TRBJ2-1
D gene: NA
clone size: once

CDR3 protein: CASSQEAGYGQWDEQFF
CDR3 DNA: TGTGCCAGCAGCCAAGAAGCCGGGTACGGACAATGGGATGAGCAGTTCTTC
V gene: TRBV4-2
J gene: TRBJ2-1
D gene: NA
clone size: NA

CDR3 protein: CASSWDREVPLHF
CDR3 DNA: TGTGCCAGCAGCTGGGACAGGGAGGTCCCCCTCCACTTT
V gene: TRBV5-6
J gene: TRBJ1-6
D gene: TRBD1
clone size: NA

CDR3 protein: CASSPRRDYEQYF
CDR3 DNA: TGTGCCAGCAGCCCACGCAGGGACTACGAGCAGTACTTC
V gene: TRBV5-6
J gene: TRBJ2-7
D gene: NA
clone size: NA

CDR3 protein: CASSTGTGGGTGELFF
CDR3 DNA: TGTGCCAGCAGCACCGGGACAGGGGGCGGTACCGGGGAGCTGTTTTTT
V gene: TRBV5-4
J gene: TRBJ2-2
D gene: TRBD1
clone size: NA

CDR3 protein: CASSQERGGWATQYF
CDR3 DNA: TGTGCCAGCAGCCAAGAGAGGGGGGGCTGGGCGACCCAGTACTTC
V gene: TRBV4-2
J gene: TRBJ2-5
D gene: NA
clone size: NA

CDR3 protein: CASSFSESHYEQYF
CDR3 DNA: TGTGCCAGCAGTTTCTCAGAAAGTCACTACGAGCAGTACTTC
V gene: TRBV28
J gene: TRBJ2-7
D gene: NA
clone size: NA

CDR3 protein: CASTPPWASGLAGELFF
CDR3 DNA: TGTGCCAGCACCCCCCCCTGGGCTAGCGGGCTGGCCGGGGAGCTGTTTTTT
V gene: TRBV28
J gene: TRBJ2-2
D gene: TRBD2
clone size: NA

CDR3 protein: CASSLTGSNQPQHF
CDR3 DNA: TGTGCCAGCAGCCTGACAGGAAGCAATCAGCCCCAGCATTTT
V gene: TRBV27
J gene: TRBJ1-5
D gene: NA
clone size: NA

CDR3 protein: CASSHMTSGRNGGELFF
CDR3 DNA: TGTGCCAGCAGCCACATGACTAGCGGGAGGAACGGCGGGGAGCTGTTTTTT
V gene: TRBV13
J gene: TRBJ2-2
D gene: TRBD2
clone size: NA

CDR3 protein: CASSQGRLAGEYTQYF
CDR3 DNA: TGCGCCAGCAGCCAAGGAAGACTAGCGGGAGAGTACACGCAGTATTTT
V gene: TRBV4-3
J gene: TRBJ2-3
D gene: TRBD2
clone size: once